Listed below are T cell receptor beta chains from one sample, sequenced in a study of T-cell reconstitution after alpha-beta-depleted transplantation in children. TCRdb reanalysed the PCR reads using MiXCR and keeps one entry per CDR3 protein. The sample includes a few hundred thousand distinct CDR3 sequences, around 12% of them seen just once. This specimen consisted of PBMCs from the stem cell graft donor, obtained from the stem cell graft. These receptors originate from a human donor who donated a stem cell graft to a child with combined immunodeficiency. Both conserved end residues are part of each CDR3. The D gene is left open where the match is weak. Rows give clone size only sometimes, using once, few, many, or a class for an expanded clone.

cdr3_nt: TGTGCCAGCAGTACATTGGGCGTCAGGGGGCTAGAAGGCTACACCTTC; cdr3_aa: CASSTLGVRGLEGYTF; d_call: TRBD1; v_call: TRBV12-3/TRBV12-4; j_call: TRBJ1-2; clone_size: few
cdr3_nt: TGTGCCAGCAGCCCGCTAGCGACATCGAACACCGGGGAGCTGTTTTTT; cdr3_aa: CASSPLATSNTGELFF; d_call: NA; v_call: TRBV3-1; j_call: TRBJ2-2; clone_size: NA
cdr3_nt: TGCAGCGTTGGGTTTAGCGGGATTAAATATGAGCAGTTCTTC; cdr3_aa: CSVGFSGIKYEQFF; d_call: TRBD2; v_call: TRBV29-1; j_call: TRBJ2-1; clone_size: many
cdr3_nt: TGCGCCAGCAGCCACACACAGGGTTACAATGAGCAGTTCTTC; cdr3_aa: CASSHTQGYNEQFF; d_call: NA; v_call: TRBV4-3; j_call: TRBJ2-1; clone_size: many
cdr3_nt: TGTGCTAGCAGCCCGGACAGGTACAATGAGCAGTTCTTC; cdr3_aa: CASSPDRYNEQFF; d_call: TRBD1; v_call: TRBV12-3/TRBV12-4; j_call: TRBJ2-1; clone_size: many
cdr3_nt: TGTGCCAGCAGTCCCGACAGGGGAGAAGTCTACGAGCAGTACTTC; cdr3_aa: CASSPDRGEVYEQYF; d_call: TRBD1; v_call: TRBV12-3/TRBV12-4; j_call: TRBJ2-7; clone_size: many
cdr3_nt: TGTGCCAGCAGCCCGGGACTAGGGAACTACAATGAGCAGTTCTTC; cdr3_aa: CASSPGLGNYNEQFF; d_call: TRBD2; v_call: TRBV7-9; j_call: TRBJ2-1; clone_size: NA
cdr3_nt: TGTGCCAGCAGCCCCCACGCGAACACCGGGGAGCTGTTTTTT; cdr3_aa: CASSPHANTGELFF; d_call: NA; v_call: TRBV9; j_call: TRBJ2-2; clone_size: NA
cdr3_nt: TGTGCCACCAGTGTGGGACAGGGGTCCTACAATGAGCAGTTCTTC; cdr3_aa: CATSVGQGSYNEQFF; d_call: TRBD1; v_call: TRBV24-1; j_call: TRBJ2-1; clone_size: many
cdr3_nt: TGCAGTGCTAGGGTATTAGCGGGAGCAGGTTCCGAGCAGTACTTC; cdr3_aa: CSARVLAGAGSEQYF; d_call: TRBD2; v_call: TRBV20-1; j_call: TRBJ2-7; clone_size: many
cdr3_nt: TGTGCCACCAGTGATGCCCGGACTAGTGGGAAACAGTTCTTC; cdr3_aa: CATSDARTSGKQFF; d_call: TRBD2; v_call: TRBV24-1; j_call: TRBJ2-1; clone_size: many
cdr3_nt: TGCGCCAGCAGCTGTGGGACCATCTACGAGCAGTACTTC; cdr3_aa: CASSCGTIYEQYF; d_call: NA; v_call: TRBV4-3; j_call: TRBJ2-7; clone_size: NA
cdr3_nt: TGCGCCAGCAGCATACTACAGGGAACTAATGAAAAACTGTTTTTT; cdr3_aa: CASSILQGTNEKLFF; d_call: NA; v_call: TRBV5-1; j_call: TRBJ1-4; clone_size: few
cdr3_nt: TGTGCCAGCAGTTATCAGGGCGGGACCTACGAGCAGTACTTC; cdr3_aa: CASSYQGGTYEQYF; d_call: NA; v_call: TRBV6-2/TRBV6-3; j_call: TRBJ2-7; clone_size: many
cdr3_nt: TGTGCCAGCAGCCCATACTATGGGGGCAATGAGCAGTTCTTC; cdr3_aa: CASSPYYGGNEQFF; d_call: NA; v_call: TRBV6-2/TRBV6-3; j_call: TRBJ2-1; clone_size: NA
cdr3_nt: TGTGCCAGCAGCTTAACGCAGGGGTACAATGAGCAGTTCTTC; cdr3_aa: CASSLTQGYNEQFF; d_call: NA; v_call: TRBV7-2; j_call: TRBJ2-1; clone_size: many
cdr3_nt: TGTGCCAGCAGCTTCCTAGCGGACCAACACAATGAGCAGTTCTTC; cdr3_aa: CASSFLADQHNEQFF; d_call: TRBD2; v_call: TRBV7-3; j_call: TRBJ2-1; clone_size: many
cdr3_nt: TGCAGTGCGTTGGCCCCCGGGATATCCTACGAGCAGTACTTC; cdr3_aa: CSALAPGISYEQYF; d_call: NA; v_call: TRBV20-1; j_call: TRBJ2-7; clone_size: NA
cdr3_nt: TGTGCCAGCAGCTCCGGGACAGGGAATAATTCACCCCTCCACTTT; cdr3_aa: CASSSGTGNNSPLHF; d_call: TRBD1; v_call: TRBV5-6; j_call: TRBJ1-6; clone_size: once
cdr3_nt: TGTGCCAGCAGCCCAAGGGGACAGGACTACGAGCAGTACTTC; cdr3_aa: CASSPRGQDYEQYF; d_call: TRBD1; v_call: TRBV7-9; j_call: TRBJ2-7; clone_size: many
cdr3_nt: TGTGCCAGCTCACCACCAGGGACAGGGAACTACAATGAGCAGTTCTTC; cdr3_aa: CASSPPGTGNYNEQFF; d_call: TRBD1; v_call: TRBV18; j_call: TRBJ2-1; clone_size: few
cdr3_nt: TGCGCCAGCAGCGGATCGACAGGGGGAGAGACCCAGTACTTC; cdr3_aa: CASSGSTGGETQYF; d_call: TRBD1; v_call: TRBV5-1; j_call: TRBJ2-5; clone_size: NA
cdr3_nt: TGTGCCACCAGTGATTGGACTAGCGGTATAGACACCGGGGAGCTGTTTTTT; cdr3_aa: CATSDWTSGIDTGELFF; d_call: TRBD2; v_call: TRBV24-1; j_call: TRBJ2-2; clone_size: NA